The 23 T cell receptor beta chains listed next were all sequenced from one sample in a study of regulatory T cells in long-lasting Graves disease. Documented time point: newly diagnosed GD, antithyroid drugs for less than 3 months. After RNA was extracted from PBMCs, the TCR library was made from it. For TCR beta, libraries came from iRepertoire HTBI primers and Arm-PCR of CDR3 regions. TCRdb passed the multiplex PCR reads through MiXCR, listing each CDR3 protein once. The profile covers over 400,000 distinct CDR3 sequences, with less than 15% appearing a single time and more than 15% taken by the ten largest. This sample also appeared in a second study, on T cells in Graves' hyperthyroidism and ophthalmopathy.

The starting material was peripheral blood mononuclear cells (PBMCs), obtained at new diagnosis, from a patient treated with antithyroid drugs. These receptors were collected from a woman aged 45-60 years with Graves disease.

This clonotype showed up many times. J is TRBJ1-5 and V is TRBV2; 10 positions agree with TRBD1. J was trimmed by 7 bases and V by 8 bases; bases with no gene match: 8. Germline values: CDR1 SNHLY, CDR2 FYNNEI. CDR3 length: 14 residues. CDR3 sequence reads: CASLRTGGGQPQHF. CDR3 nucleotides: TGTGCCAGCTTAAGGACAGGGGGAGGACAGCCCCAGCATTTT.

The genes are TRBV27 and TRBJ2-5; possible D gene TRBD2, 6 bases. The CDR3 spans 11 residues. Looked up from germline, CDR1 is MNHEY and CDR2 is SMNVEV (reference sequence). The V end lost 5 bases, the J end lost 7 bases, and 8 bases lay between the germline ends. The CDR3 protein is CASSGGTTQYF. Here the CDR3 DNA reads TGTGCCAGCAGTGGCGGGACGACCCAGTACTTC.

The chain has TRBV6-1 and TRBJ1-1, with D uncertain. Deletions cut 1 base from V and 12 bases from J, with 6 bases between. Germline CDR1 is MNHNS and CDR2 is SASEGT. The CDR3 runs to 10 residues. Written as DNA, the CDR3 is TGTGCCAGCAGTGAAGGGGGAACTTTCTTT. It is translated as CASSEGGTFF.

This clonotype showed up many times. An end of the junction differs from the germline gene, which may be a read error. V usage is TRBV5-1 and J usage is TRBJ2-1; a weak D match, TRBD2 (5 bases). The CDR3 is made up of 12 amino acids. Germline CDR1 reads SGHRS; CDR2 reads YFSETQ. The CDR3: CASSPGSNEQFF. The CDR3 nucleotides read TGTGCCAGCAGTCCGGGATCCAATGAGCAGTTCTTC.

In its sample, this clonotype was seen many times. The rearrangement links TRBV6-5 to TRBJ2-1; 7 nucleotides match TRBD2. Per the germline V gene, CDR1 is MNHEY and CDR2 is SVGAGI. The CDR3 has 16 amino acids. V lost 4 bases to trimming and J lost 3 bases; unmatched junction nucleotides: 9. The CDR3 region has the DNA TGTGCCAGCAGTTTCACGCCTAGCGGTAGCTACAATGAGCAGTTCTTC. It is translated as CASSFTPSGSYNEQFF.

CDR3 loop: CASSLAAGLAASTDTQYF. The DNA for the CDR3 is TGTGCCAGCAGCTTAGCGGCGGGACTAGCGGCTAGCACAGATACGCAGTATTTT. The rearrangement joins TRBV7-9 to TRBJ2-3; 11 bases are a match to TRBD2. The CDR3 consists of 18 residues. Germline lookup yields CDR1 SEHNR and CDR2 FQNEAQ (reference sequence). J gave up 0 bases and V 0 bases, and 5 bases lay outside the gene matches.

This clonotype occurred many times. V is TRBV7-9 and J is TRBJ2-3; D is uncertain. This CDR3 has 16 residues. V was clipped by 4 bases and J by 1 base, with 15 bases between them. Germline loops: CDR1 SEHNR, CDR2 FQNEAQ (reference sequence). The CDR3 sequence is CASSSLGPFGTDTQYF. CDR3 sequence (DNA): TGTGCCAGCAGCTCCTTAGGGCCCTTTGGCACAGATACGCAGTATTTT.

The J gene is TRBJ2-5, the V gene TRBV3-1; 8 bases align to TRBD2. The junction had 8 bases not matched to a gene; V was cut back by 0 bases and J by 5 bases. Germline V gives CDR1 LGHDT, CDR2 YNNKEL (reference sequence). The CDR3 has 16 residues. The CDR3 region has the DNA TGTGCCAGCAGCCAAGAATGGGCGGGAGGTTGGGAGACCCAGTACTTC. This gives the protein CASSQEWAGGWETQYF.

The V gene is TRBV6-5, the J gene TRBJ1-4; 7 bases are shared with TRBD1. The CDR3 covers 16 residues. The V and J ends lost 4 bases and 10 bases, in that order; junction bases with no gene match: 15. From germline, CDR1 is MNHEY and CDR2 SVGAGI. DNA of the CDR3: TGTGCCAGCAGTTTGCAACAGGGGAAGTCTTCTGGAAAACTGTTTTTT. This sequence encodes CASSLQQGKSSGKLFF.

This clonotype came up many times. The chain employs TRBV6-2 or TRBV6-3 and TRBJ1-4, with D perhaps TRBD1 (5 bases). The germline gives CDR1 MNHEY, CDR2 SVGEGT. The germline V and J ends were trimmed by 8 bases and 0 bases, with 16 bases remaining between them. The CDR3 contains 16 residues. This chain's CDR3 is CASHQSRDPTNEKLFF. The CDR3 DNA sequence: TGTGCCAGCCATCAATCCCGGGACCCAACTAATGAAAAACTGTTTTTT.

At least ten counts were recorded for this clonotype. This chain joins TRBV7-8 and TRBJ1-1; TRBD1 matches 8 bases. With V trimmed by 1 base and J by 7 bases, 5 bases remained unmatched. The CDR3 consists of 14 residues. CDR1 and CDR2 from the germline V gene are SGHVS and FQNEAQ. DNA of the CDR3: TGTGCCAGCAGCTTAGGCAGGGGGCTTGGTGAAGCTTTCTTT. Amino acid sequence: CASSLGRGLGEAFF.

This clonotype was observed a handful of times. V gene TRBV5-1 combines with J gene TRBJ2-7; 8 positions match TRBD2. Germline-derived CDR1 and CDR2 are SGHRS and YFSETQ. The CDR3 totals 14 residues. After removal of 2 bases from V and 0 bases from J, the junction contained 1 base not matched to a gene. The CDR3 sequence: CASSFSGGSYEQYF. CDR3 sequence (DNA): TGCGCCAGCAGCTTCAGCGGGGGCTCCTACGAGCAGTACTTC.

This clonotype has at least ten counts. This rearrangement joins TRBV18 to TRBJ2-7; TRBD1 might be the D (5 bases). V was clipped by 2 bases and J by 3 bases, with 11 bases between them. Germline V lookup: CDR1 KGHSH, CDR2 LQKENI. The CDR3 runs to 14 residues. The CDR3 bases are TGTGCCAGCTCACCAGTTCCTCAGGGCTACGAGCAGTACTTC. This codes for CASSPVPQGYEQYF.

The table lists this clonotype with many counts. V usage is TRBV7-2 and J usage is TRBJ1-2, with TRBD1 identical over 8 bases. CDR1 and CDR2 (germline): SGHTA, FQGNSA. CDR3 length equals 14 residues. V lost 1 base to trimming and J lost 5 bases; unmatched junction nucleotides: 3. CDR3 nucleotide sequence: TGTGCCAGCAGCTTAGGGGACAGGACTTATGGCTACACCTTC. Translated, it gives CASSLGDRTYGYTF.

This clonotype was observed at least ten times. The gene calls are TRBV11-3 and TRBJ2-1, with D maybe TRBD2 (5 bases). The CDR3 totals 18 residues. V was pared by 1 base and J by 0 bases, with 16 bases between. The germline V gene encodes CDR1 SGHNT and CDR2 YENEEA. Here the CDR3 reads CASSLGTTSFSSYNEQFF. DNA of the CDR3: TGTGCCAGCAGCTTAGGAACAACTAGTTTTTCCTCCTACAATGAGCAGTTCTTC.

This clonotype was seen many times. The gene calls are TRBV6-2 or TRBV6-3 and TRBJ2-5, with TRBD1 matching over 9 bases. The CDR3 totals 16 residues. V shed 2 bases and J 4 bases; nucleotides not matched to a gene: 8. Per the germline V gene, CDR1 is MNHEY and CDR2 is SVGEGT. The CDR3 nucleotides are TGTGCCAGCAGTTACGTACAGGGGGCGCTTGGAGAGACCCAGTACTTC. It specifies CASSYVQGALGETQYF.

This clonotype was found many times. CDR3 loop: CASSITLNTEAFF. As DNA, the CDR3 is TGTGCCAGCAGCATAACACTCAACACTGAAGCTTTCTTT. The V gene is TRBV11-2, the J gene TRBJ1-1; D ambiguous. V was pared by 5 bases and J by 2 bases, with 9 bases between. Germline loops: CDR1 SGHAT, CDR2 FQNNGV. The CDR3 is 13 residues long.

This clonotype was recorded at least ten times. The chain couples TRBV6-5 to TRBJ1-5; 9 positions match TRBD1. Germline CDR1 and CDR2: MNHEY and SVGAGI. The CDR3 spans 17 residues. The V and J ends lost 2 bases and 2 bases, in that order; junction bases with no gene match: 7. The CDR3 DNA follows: TGTGCCAGCAGTTACGGACGGACAGGGGTAGGCAATCAGCCCCAGCATTTT. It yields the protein CASSYGRTGVGNQPQHF.

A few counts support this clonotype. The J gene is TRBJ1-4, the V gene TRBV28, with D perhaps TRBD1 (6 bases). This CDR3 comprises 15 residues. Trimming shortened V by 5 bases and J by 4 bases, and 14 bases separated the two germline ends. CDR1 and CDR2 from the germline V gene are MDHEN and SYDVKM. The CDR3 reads CASSLPQGFNEKLFF. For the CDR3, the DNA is TGTGCCAGCAGTCTACCACAGGGTTTTAATGAAAAACTGTTTTTT.

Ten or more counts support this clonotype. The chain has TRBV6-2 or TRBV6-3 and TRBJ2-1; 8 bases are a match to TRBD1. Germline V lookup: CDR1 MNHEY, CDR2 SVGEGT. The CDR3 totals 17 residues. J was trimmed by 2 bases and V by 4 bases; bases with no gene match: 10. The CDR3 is CASSSPDRGGTYNEQFF. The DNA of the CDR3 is TGTGCCAGCAGTTCTCCCGACAGGGGCGGGACCTACAATGAGCAGTTCTTC.

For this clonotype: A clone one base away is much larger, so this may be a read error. The CDR3 DNA follows: TGTGCCAGCAGTTCCAGTAGGACCAATGAGCAGTACTTC. This codes for CASSSSRTNEQYF. This chain links TRBV28 with TRBJ2-7, with D uncertain. Germline V CDR1 and CDR2: MDHEN, SYDVKM. This CDR3 spans 13 amino acids. Trimming cost V 4 bases and J 7 bases, with 14 bases left between them.

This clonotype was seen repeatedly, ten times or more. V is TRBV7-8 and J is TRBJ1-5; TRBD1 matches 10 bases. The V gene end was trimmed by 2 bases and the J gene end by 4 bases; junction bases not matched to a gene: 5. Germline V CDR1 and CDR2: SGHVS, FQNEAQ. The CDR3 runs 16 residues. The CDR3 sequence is CASSLFRDRGNQPQHF. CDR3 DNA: TGTGCCAGCAGCTTATTCCGGGACAGGGGAAATCAGCCCCAGCATTTT.

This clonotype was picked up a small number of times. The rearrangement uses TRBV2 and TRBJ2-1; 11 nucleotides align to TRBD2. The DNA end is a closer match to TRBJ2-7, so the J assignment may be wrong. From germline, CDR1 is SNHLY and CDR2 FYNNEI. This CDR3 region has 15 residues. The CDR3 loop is CASRRGTSGVNEQYF. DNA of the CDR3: TGTGCCAGCAGGAGGGGGACTAGCGGTGTCAATGAGCAGTACTTC.